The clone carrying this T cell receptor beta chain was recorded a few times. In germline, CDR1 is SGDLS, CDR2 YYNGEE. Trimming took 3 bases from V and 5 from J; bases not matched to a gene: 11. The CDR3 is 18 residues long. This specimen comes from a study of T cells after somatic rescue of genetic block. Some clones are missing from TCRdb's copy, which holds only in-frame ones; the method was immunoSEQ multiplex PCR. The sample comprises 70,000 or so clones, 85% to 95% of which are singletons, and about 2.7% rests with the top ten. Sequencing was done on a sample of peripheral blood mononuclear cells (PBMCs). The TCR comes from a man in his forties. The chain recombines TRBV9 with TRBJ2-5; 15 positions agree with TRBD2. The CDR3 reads CASSAGTSGRPDGETQYF. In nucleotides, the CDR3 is TGTGCCAGCAGCGCGGGGACTAGCGGGAGGCCCGACGGGGAGACCCAGTACTTC.